The T cell receptor beta chain described here comes from a study of molecular identifiers for immune sequencing clone quantification (dated by TCRdb to between 2018 and 2020). Regarding the study in general: In a replicate experiment, RNA from roughly 20,000 or 100,000 naive CD8 T cells was split into five aliquots, four of which were sequenced. This methods study used CD8 T cells to benchmark TCR RNA copy counting and molecular-identifier clustering-based TCR repertoire sequencing (MIDCIRS).

The junction carries 11 bases between V and J, which are trimmed by 5 bases and 0 bases respectively. From the cysteine through the phenylalanine, the CDR3 covers 16 amino acids. Solely the CDR3 DNA is kept, with 48 bases framed from the first base. What the research found in general, with its limitations: The naive libraries included spiked-in Jurkat TCR RNA (10 copies' worth), and this Jurkat TCR RNA is not part of the donor repertoire. A single cell's worth of spiked-in Jurkat TCR RNA was reported detectable even among 850,000 to 1,000,000 naive CD8 T cells. Roughly 3 recovered TCR RNA copies per cell were obtained by modeling, versus approximately 10 by digital PCR, implying a capture efficiency of 30% to 35%. When barcode sub-clustering was not used, chimeric consensus sequences inflated TCR diversity, with chimeras reaching as high as 47%. In CMV-specific effector cells, over 99% of molecules were held by clones above 20 RNA copies, whereas under 1% of molecules were held by such clones in naive cells. Highly expanded clone sizes could be underestimated if identical TCR molecules share a barcode.

Worth noting for this clonotype: Its antigen is currently not known. No qualities accompany the bases; no much larger clone lies one base away.

Libraries of naive CD8 T cells were built from anywhere between roughly 20,000 and 1,100,000 sorted cells, with 10%, 30% or 50% of the purified RNA used. Naive CD8 T cells were FACS-sorted as CD8+CD4-CCR7+CD45RA+ on a BD FACSAria II into RLT Plus buffer. To test detection sensitivity, Jurkat RNA equivalent to more than eight TCR copies was spiked into samples of about 19,000-1,000,000 naive CD8 T cells. Enrichment of CD8 T cells was done with RosetteSep CD8+ T Cell Enrichment Cocktail plus Ficoll-Paque, and ACK red cell lysis came afterward. Library construction relied on PCR. Instrument used: NextSeq 500. Bulk TCR libraries were made following a previously described method, with the TCR primers given in Table S5. Purification of total RNA was performed with the Qiagen AllPrep DNA/RNA kit. Reads from multiple sequencing runs of the same library were pooled before analysis. Processing in the source paper ran as follows. Reads were retained only if the reads had an exact TCR constant sequence, and the retained reads were trimmed to 150 nt and grouped according to their 12-nt molecular barcodes. Reads inside each barcode group were sub-clustered using a 15% Levenshtein threshold, and a quality-weighted consensus sequence was constructed for each RNA molecule. Non-functional sequences were removed, as were lower-count sequences one edit away from another. Barcode sub-clusters with fewer than 20% of the maximum read count were removed, based on fitting two negative binomial distributions. TCRdb's own reprocessing of the public reads used fastp at Q25 and MiXCR and kept productive beta chains. Rows with a matching CDR3 protein are joined into one entry that keeps the most common DNA and genes. TCRdb's processing, not the study's, gives the V and J calls here. The sample profile shows about 97,000 distinct CDR3 sequences; 24% of them were found once. The ten largest clones represent roughly 1% of the sample.

The chain is assembled from TRBV12-3 or TRBV12-4 and TRBJ2-6, with the D gene too uncertain to name. The source is a human donor in good health. Some libraries in this study had Jurkat cell RNA spiked in. Sequencing was performed on naive CD8+ T cells from blood, with Jurkat cell RNA spiked in. Per the publication, the cell subset or site label means: FACS-sorted CD8+CD4-CCR7+CD45RA+ naive T cells. The DNA sequence follows: TGTGCCAGCAGTGCCGTGTGGGGCTCTGGGGCCAACGTCCTGACTTTC. Translated, this gives CASSAVWGSGANVLTF.